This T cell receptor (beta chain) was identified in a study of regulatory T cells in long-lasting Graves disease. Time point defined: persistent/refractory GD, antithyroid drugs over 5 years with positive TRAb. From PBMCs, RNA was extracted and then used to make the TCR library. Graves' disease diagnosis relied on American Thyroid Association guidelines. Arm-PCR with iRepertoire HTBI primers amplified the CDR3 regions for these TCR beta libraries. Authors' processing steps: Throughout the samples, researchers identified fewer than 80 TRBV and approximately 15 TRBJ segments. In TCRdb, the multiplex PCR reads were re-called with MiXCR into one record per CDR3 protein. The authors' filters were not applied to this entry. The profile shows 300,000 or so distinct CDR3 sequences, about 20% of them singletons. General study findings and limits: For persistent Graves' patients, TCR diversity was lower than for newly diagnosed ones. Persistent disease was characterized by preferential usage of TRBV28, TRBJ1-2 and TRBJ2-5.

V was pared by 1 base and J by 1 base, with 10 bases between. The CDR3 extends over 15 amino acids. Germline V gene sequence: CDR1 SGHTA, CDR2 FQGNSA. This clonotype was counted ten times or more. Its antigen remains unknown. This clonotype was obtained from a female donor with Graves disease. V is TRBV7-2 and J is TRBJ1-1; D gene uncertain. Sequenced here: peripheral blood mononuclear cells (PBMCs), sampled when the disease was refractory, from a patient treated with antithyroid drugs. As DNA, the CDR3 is TGTGCCAGCAGCTTAGTTGGCCTGTCGAACACTGAAGCTTTCTTT. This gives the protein CASSLVGLSNTEAFF.